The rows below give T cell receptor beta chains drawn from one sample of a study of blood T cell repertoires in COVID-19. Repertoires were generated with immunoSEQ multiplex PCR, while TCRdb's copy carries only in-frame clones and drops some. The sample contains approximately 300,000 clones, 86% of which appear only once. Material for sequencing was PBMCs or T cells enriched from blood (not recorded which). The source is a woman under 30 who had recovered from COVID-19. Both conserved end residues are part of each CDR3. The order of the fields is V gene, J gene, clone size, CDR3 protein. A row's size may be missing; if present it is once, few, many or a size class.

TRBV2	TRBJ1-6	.	CASSRRQGSTYNSPLHF
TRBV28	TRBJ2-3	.	CASTPGKLAGRSTDTQYF
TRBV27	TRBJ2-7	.	CASSSYRASEQYF
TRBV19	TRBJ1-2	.	CASSKGTGTNYGYTF
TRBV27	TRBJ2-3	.	CASSSVLGPSDTQYF
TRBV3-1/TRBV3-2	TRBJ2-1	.	CASSQDSSISLADERFNEQFF
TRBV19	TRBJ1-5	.	CASSGTVNQPQHF
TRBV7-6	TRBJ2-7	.	CASSLGWGLRSTYEQYF
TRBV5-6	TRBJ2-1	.	CASSTDRGLGSYNEQFF
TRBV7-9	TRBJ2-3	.	CASSFPLGRLAGLTDTQYF
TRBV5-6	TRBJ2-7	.	CASSSTGRYEQYF
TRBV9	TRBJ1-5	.	CASSERDTNQPQHF
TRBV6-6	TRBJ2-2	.	CASRVKRGLGTGELFF
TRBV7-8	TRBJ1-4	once	CASCTATNEKLFF
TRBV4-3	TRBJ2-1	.	CASSQTGWSYNEQFF
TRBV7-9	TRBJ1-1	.	CASSLRTGRDTEAFF
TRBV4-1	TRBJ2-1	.	CASSHPDRDRYNEQFF
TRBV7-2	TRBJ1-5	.	CASSLVSRGYQPQHF
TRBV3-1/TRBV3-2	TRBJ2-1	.	CASSISGTTPIDEQFF
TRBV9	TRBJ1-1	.	CASSQGTGSGTEAFF
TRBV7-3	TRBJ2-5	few	CASSLKVRGKETQYF
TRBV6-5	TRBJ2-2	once	CASSRRYRGTGELFF
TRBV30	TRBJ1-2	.	CAWSGAGDGYTF
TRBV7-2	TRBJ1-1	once	CASSLVLGGIRTEAFF
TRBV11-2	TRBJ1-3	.	CASSPQGASGNTIYF
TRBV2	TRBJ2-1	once	CASSILAGNYNEQFF
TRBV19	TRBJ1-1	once	CASSIVEGWNTEAFF
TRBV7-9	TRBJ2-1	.	CASSAGQDPWMQFF
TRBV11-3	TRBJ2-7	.	CASSLVERAYEQYF
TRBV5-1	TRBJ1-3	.	CASSLEDSTSGNTIYF
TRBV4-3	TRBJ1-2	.	CASSQDSGQGSYGYTF
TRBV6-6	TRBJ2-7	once	CASSPTAGSYSYEQYF
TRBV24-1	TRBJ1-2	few	CATSDPRRSYGYTF
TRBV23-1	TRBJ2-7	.	CATRGARTVNYEQYF
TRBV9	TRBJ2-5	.	CASSVYGGQGETQYF
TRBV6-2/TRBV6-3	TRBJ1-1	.	CASSHRLDRGSEAFF
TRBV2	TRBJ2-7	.	CASSGQDRGSYEQYF
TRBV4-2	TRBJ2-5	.	CASSQDRVERGTIGTQYF
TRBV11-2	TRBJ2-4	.	CASSPRLAGWENIQYF
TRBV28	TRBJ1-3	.	CASSLGGRGNTIYF
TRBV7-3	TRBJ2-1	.	CASSPSGYYNEQFF